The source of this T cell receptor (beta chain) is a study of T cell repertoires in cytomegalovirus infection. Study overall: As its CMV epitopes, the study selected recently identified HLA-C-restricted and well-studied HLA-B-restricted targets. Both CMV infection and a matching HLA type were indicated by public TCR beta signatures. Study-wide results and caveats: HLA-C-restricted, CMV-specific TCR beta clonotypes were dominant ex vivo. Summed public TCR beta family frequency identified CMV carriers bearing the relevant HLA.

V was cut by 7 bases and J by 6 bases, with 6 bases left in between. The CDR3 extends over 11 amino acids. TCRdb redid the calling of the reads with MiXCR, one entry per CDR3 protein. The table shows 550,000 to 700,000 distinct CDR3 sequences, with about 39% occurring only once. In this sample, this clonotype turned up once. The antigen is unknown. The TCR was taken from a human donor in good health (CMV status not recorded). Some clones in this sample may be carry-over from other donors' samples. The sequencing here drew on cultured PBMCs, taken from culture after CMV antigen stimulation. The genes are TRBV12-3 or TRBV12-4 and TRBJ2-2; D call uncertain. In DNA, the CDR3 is TGTGCCAGCAAAGAAGCCGGGGAGCTGTTTTTT. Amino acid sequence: CASKEAGELFF.